Sequencing of this TCR beta chain was carried out in a study of blood T cells in healthy people across ages. Study conclusions and caveats: Roughly linearly, TCR beta diversity per million T cells fell as age increased.

In regard to this clonotype: The antigen is undetermined.

A sample-barcoded 5' primer and a J-beta primer mix were used in a second PCR of about 7 to 11 cycles. Tagging of each cDNA molecule was performed by a template-switch adaptor with 12 random nucleotides. TCRdb reprocessed the 5' RACE reads with MiXCR, giving one entry per CDR3 protein. The table shows approximately 800,000 distinct CDR3 sequences, with about 62% occurring only once. V was trimmed by 3 bases and J by 4 bases, leaving 10 bases between them. The CDR3 contains 15 residues. Germline V gene data show CDR1 as SGHTA and CDR2 as FQGNSA. The sample was blood. The chain combines TRBV7-2 with TRBJ2-6; D gene unclear. This TCR derives from a man aged 30 to 45 in good health. CDR3 residues: CASSLVVAGANVLTF. The CDR3 DNA reads TGTGCCAGCAGCTTGGTTGTCGCAGGGGCCAACGTCCTGACTTTC. The whole variable domain, remainder taken from reference TRBV7-2 and TRBJ2-6, is GAGVSQSPSNKVTEKGKDVELRCDPISGHTALYWYRQSLGQGLEFLIYFQGNSAPDKSGLPSDRFSAERTGGSVSTLTIQRTQQEDSAVYLCASSLVVAGANVLTFGAGSRLTVL.